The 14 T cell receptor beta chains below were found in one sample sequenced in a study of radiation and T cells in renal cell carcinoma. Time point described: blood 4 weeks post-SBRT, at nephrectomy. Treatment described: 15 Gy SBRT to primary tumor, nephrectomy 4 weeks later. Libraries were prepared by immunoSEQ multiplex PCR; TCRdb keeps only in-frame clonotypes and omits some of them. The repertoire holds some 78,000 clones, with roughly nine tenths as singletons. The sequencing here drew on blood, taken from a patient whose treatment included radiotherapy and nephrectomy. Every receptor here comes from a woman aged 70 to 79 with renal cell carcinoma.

In DNA, the CDR3 is TGTGCCAGCAGCACCGGACTAGCGGGGGACCTCTCCTACAATGAGCAGTTCTTC. Translating gives CASSTGLAGDLSYNEQFF. This chain uses TRBV9 with TRBJ2-1; 13 nucleotides match TRBD2. The CDR3 is 18 amino acids. The germline CDR1 and CDR2 sequences are SGDLS and YYNGEE. V was pared by 4 bases and J by 0 bases, with 7 bases of the junction left unmatched.

CDR3 bases: TGCAGCGGGGACAGGGGAAGGAACACTGAAGCTTTCTTT. Translated, it gives CSGDRGRNTEAFF. J is TRBJ1-1 and V is TRBV29-1, with 10 bases that match TRBD1. CDR1 is SQVTM, CDR2 ANQGSEA, per germline. The V segment lost 7 bases and the J segment 1 base; nucleotides outside the gene matches: 3. This CDR3 comprises 13 residues.

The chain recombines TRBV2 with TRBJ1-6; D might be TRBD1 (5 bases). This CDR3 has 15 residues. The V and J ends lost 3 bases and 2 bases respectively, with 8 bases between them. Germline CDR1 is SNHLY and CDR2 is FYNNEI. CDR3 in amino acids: CASSDRGPYNSPLHF. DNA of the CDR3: TGTGCCAGCAGTGACCGGGGCCCCTATAATTCACCCCTCCACTTT.

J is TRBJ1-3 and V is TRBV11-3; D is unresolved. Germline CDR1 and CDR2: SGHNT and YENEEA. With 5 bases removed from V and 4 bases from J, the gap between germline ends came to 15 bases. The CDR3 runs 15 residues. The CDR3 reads CASSQLGGLGNTIYF. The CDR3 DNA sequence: TGTGCCAGCAGCCAACTTGGAGGGTTAGGAAACACCATATATTTT.

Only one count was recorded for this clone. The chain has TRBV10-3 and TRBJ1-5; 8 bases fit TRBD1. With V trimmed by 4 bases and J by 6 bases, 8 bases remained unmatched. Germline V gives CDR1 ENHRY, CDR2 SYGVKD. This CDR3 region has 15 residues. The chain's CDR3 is CAISVTGGVSQPQHF. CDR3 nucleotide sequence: TGTGCCATCAGTGTAACAGGGGGTGTCAGTCAGCCCCAGCATTTT.

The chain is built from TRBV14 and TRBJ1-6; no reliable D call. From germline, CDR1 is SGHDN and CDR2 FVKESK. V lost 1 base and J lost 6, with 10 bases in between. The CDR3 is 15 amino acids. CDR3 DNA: TGTGCCAGCAGCCAAGGAAAGCTTAGTAATTCACCCCTCCACTTT. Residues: CASSQGKLSNSPLHF.

The CDR3 region has the DNA TGTGCCTGGAATTACGGAAACACTGAAGCTTTCTTT. Translated, it gives CAWNYGNTEAFF. The chain joins TRBV30 to TRBJ1-1; no definite D call. This CDR3 has 12 amino acids. V lost 4 bases and J lost 2, with 8 bases in between. CDR1 GTSNPN and CDR2 SVGIG come from the germline V gene (reference sequence).

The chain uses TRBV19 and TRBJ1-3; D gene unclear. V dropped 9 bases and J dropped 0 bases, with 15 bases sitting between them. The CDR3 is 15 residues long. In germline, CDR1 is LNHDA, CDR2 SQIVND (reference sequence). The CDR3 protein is CASRPTANSGNTIYF. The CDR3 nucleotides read TGTGCCAGCCGTCCCACTGCCAACTCTGGAAACACCATATATTTT.

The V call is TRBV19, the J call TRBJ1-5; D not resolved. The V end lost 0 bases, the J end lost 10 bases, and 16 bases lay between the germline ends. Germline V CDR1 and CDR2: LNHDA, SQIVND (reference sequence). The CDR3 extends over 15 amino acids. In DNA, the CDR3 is TGTGCCAGTAGTATAGATAGACACATGGTTCAACCCCAGCATTTT. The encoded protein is CASSIDRHMVQPQHF.

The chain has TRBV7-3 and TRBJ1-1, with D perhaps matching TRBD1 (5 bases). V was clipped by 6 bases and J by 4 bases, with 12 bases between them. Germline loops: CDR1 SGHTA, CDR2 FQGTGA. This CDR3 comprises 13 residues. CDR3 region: CASRQEVFTEAFF. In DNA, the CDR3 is TGTGCCAGCAGACAGGAGGTGTTCACTGAAGCTTTCTTT. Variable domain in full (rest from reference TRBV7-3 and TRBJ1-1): GAGVSQTPSNKVTEKGKYVELRCDPISGHTALYWYRQSLGQGPEFLIYFQGTGAADDSGLPNDRFFAVRPEGSVSTLKIQRTERGDSAVYLCASRQEVFTEAFFGQGTRLTVV.

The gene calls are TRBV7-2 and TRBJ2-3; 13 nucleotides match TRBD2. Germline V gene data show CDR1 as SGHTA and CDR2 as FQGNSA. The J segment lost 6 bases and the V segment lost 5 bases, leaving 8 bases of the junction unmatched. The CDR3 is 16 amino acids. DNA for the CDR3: TGTGCCAGCAGCGAGCGACTAGCGGGGGGAGGTGATACGCAGTATTTT. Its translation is CASSERLAGGGDTQYF.

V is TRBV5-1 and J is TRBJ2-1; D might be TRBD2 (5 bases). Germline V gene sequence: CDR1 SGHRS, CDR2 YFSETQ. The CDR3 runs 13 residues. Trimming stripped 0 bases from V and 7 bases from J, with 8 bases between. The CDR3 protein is CASSLDLANEQFF. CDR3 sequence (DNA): TGCGCCAGCAGCTTGGATCTAGCTAATGAGCAGTTCTTC.

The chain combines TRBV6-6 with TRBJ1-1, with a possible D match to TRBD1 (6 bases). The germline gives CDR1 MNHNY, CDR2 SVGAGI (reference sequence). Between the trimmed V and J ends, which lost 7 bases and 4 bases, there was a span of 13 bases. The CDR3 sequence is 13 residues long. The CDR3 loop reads CASITGLTTEAFF. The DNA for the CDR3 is TGTGCCAGCATAACAGGGTTAACCACTGAAGCTTTCTTT.

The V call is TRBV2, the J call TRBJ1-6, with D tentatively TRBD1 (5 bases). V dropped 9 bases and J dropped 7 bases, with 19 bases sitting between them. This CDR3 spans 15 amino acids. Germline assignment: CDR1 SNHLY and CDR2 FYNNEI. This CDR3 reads CASTGGLIGNSPLHF. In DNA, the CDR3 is TGTGCCAGTACTGGGGGTCTCATCGGAAATTCACCCCTCCACTTT.